Below, one T cell receptor beta chain is given with its context. Its specificity is unknown. The source of the sample is a study of blood T cells in healthy people across ages. Notes on the study in general: The diversity estimates, figures obtained from one million T cells, were considered underestimates. Without sorted subsets, naive and antigen-experienced compartments could not be conclusively compared. Age showed a roughly linear inverse relationship with TCR beta diversity per million T cells.

It was with a sample-barcoded 5' primer and a J-beta primer mix that a second PCR of roughly 7 to 12 cycles was run. TCRdb ran MiXCR on the 5' RACE reads and lists one entry per CDR3 protein. The sample holds 1,500,000 or so distinct CDR3 sequences; roughly 64% are singletons and the top ten take 6.7%. Sequencing was done on a sample of blood. The source is a man between 18 and 35 years old in good health.

DNA of the CDR3: TGTGCCAGCAGCCGGAGCCAACCTGGTGGCTACACCTTC. It yields the protein CASSRSQPGGYTF. The chain carries TRBV7-9 and TRBJ1-2, with D unclear. The V gene's germline CDR1 is SEHNR and CDR2 FQNEAQ (reference sequence). V lost 5 bases and J 7 bases, leaving 14 bases between the germline ends. The CDR3 contains 13 residues.